This T cell receptor beta chain was retrieved from a study of spatial heterogeneity in lung cancer. This sample's time point: sample taken at primary tumor resection. This clonotype was picked up many times. Per the germline V gene, CDR1 is SGHTA and CDR2 is FQGNSA. CDR3 size: 16 residues. V lost 1 base to trimming and J lost 5 bases, with 15 bases between them. Using its own MiXCR run on the 5' RACE reads, TCRdb lists one record per CDR3 protein. Among about 92,000 distinct CDR3 sequences listed, over 9.5% were seen once. The genes are TRBV7-2 and TRBJ2-4; the D gene is possibly TRBD1 (6 bases). Sequencing used PBMCs, obtained at surgery. The receptor was derived from a male donor with early-stage non-small cell lung cancer. For the CDR3, the DNA is TGTGCCAGCAGCTTAGGGAATTACAGGGTTCAAAACATTCAGTACTTC. Its translation: CASSLGNYRVQNIQYF.